This entry describes one T cell receptor (beta chain). The target antigen is unknown. These data are taken from a study of a mutant IDH1 vaccine in newly diagnosed glioma. Study in general: An approximately 62% male, approximately 40% female split and a mean age of 40.4 years characterized treated patients. Held at week 35, visit V12 was the safety follow-up, and visit V13 followed at week 47.

The repertoire was sequenced with immunoSEQ multiplex PCR; TCRdb's copy has only in-frame clones and lacks some. The sample includes roughly 51,000 clones, about 81% of them seen just once. The germline gives CDR1 PRHDT, CDR2 FYEKMQ (reference sequence). V was pared by 2 bases and J by 6 bases, with 14 bases between. The CDR3 consists of 15 residues. Specified time point: week 47, end of study. One vaccine dose held 300 ug of mutant IDH1 20-mer peptide and came with topical imiquimod. This chain links TRBV13 with TRBJ2-1; D remains ambiguous. The input for sequencing was PBMCs, taken from a glioma patient whose treatment included an IDH1 peptide vaccine. This receptor was obtained from a woman in her thirties with glioma. Some clones in this sample may be carry-over from other donors' samples. CDR3 DNA: TGTGCCAGCAGCTTAAGGGCTAGTGTCTTCAATGAGCAGTTCTTC. This sequence encodes CASSLRASVFNEQFF.